One sample yielded the 29 T cell receptor beta chains listed below, sequenced in a study of blood T cell repertoires in COVID-19. Clones were read by immunoSEQ multiplex PCR, and TCRdb kept only the in-frame ones, dropping some. The table records fewer than 400,000 clones, 80% to 90% of them present only once. The sample taken for sequencing was PBMCs or T cells enriched from blood (not recorded which). The receptors shown here come from a man aged 25 to 40 who had recovered from COVID-19.

This clone was counted once. The chain joins TRBV6-5 to TRBJ1-3; 7 bases are a match to TRBD1. CDR3 length: 15 residues. The V and J ends lost 6 bases and 0 bases, in that order; junction bases with no gene match: 5. Germline V gives CDR1 MNHEY, CDR2 SVGAGI. Here the CDR3 reads CASRDRSSSGNTIYF. As DNA, the CDR3 is TGTGCCAGCAGGGACAGGTCTAGCTCTGGAAACACCATATATTTT.

V usage is TRBV5-1 and J usage is TRBJ2-5; possible D gene TRBD1, 6 bases. CDR1 and CDR2 from the germline V gene are SGHRS and YFSETQ. The CDR3 is 14 residues long. V was clipped by 4 bases and J by 1 base, with 11 bases between them. The CDR3 is CASSLGQPQETQYF. In DNA, the CDR3 is TGCGCCAGCAGCCTAGGACAGCCCCAAGAGACCCAGTACTTC.

The rearrangement uses TRBV7-9 and TRBJ2-1; tentatively, D is TRBD2 (6 bases). The CDR3 sequence is 15 residues long. Germline V lookup: CDR1 SEHNR, CDR2 FQNEAQ (reference sequence). V lost 6 bases to trimming and J lost 6 bases, with 18 bases between them. The CDR3 region has the DNA TGTGCCAGCAGTTCCCCGGGACTCAACTTCAATGAGCAGTTCTTC. Protein: CASSSPGLNFNEQFF.

The gene calls are TRBV10-3 and TRBJ1-1; TRBD1 agrees at 8 bases. CDR1 and CDR2 from the germline V gene are ENHRY and SYGVKD. The CDR3 spans 14 residues. V trimming: 4 bases; J trimming: 3 bases; junction bases outside the gene matches: 4. This chain's CDR3 is CAISAGQGDTEAFF. The CDR3 bases are TGTGCCATCAGTGCAGGACAGGGAGACACTGAAGCTTTCTTT.

J is TRBJ2-6 and V is TRBV2; tentative D call: TRBD1 (6 bases). Germline CDR1 SNHLY, CDR2 FYNNEI. CDR3 length: 18 residues. Trimming pared 7 bases from V and 0 bases from J, leaving 19 bases between. Here the CDR3 reads CASITRGIYTSGANVLTF. CDR3 nucleotide sequence: TGTGCCAGCATTACCAGGGGAATTTATACCTCTGGGGCCAACGTCCTGACTTTC. The whole variable domain, filled in from reference TRBV2 and TRBJ2-6, reads EPEVTQTPSHQVTQMGQEVILRCVPISNHLYFYWYRQILGQKVEFLVSFYNNEISEKSEIFDDQFSVERPDGSNFTLKIRSTKLEDSAMYFCASITRGIYTSGANVLTFGAGSRLTVL.

This clone occurred once. V usage is TRBV11-2 and J usage is TRBJ1-1; the D is unclear. CDR3 size: 13 residues. Germline loops: CDR1 SGHAT, CDR2 FQNNGV. Trimming left V 1 base short and J 5 bases short, with 8 bases between. DNA for the CDR3: TGTGCCAGCAGCTTAGTTACGGGGACTGAAGCTTTCTTT. This encodes CASSLVTGTEAFF.

The gene calls are TRBV28 and TRBJ1-6, with TRBD1 as a possible D gene (5 bases). This CDR3 region has 14 residues. Looked up from germline, CDR1 is MDHEN and CDR2 is SYDVKM. V shed 2 bases and J shed 10 bases, with 12 bases lying between them. This CDR3 is CASSLSQGASPLHF. The CDR3 bases are TGTGCCAGCAGTTTAAGCCAAGGGGCCTCACCCCTCCACTTT.

This rearrangement joins TRBV5-1 to TRBJ1-1; 9 bases fit TRBD1. The CDR3 is made up of 15 amino acids. Germline loops: CDR1 SGHRS, CDR2 YFSETQ. V was pared by 2 bases and J by 2 bases, with 4 bases of the junction left unmatched. Written as DNA, the CDR3 is TGCGCCAGCAGCTTAAGGGACAGGGCAAACACTGAAGCTTTCTTT. Translation: CASSLRDRANTEAFF.

The J gene is TRBJ2-5, the V gene TRBV25-1; D not resolved. Trimming took 7 bases from V and 0 from J, leaving 6 bases between them. CDR1 and CDR2 (germline): MGHDK, SYGVNS. This CDR3 is built from 12 residues. The CDR3 reads CASTGNQETQYF. In DNA, the CDR3 is TGTGCCAGCACAGGAAACCAAGAGACCCAGTACTTC.

This clone came up a few times. The chain is built from TRBV15 and TRBJ2-3; D possibly corresponds to TRBD2 (5 bases). Per germline, CDR1 LNHNV and CDR2 YYDKDF (reference sequence). Trimming shortened V by 4 bases and J by 5 bases, and 16 bases separated the two germline ends. The CDR3 loop spans 15 amino acids. The CDR3 DNA reads as TGTGCCACCAGCAAGGCGGGTTACTCCGGAGATACGCAGTATTTT. It is translated as CATSKAGYSGDTQYF.

This sequence joins TRBV27 and TRBJ2-7; the D gene is possibly TRBD2 (7 bases). The CDR3 spans 16 residues. CDR1 MNHEY and CDR2 SMNVEV come from the germline V gene (reference sequence). The V and J ends lost 1 base and 5 bases respectively, with 18 bases between them. The chain's CDR3 is CASSLLGGLLSNEQYF. The CDR3 bases are TGTGCCAGCAGTTTATTGGGGGGGCTGTTGTCGAACGAGCAGTACTTC.

The chain uses TRBV3-1 (or the pseudogene TRBV3-2) and TRBJ2-7, with D perhaps matching TRBD2 (5 bases). The V gene lost 3 bases and the J gene lost 6 bases, with 9 bases spanning the gap. The germline gives CDR1 LGHDT, CDR2 YNNKEL (reference sequence). This CDR3 comprises 12 residues. The chain's CDR3 is CASSQEGLEQYF. In nucleotides, the CDR3 is TGTGCCAGCAGCCAGGAAGGACTCGAGCAGTACTTC.

The chain carries TRBV19 and TRBJ2-7, with 7 bases fitting TRBD2. CDR1 is LNHDA, CDR2 SQIVND, per germline (reference sequence). The J segment lost 7 bases and the V segment lost 5 bases, leaving 14 bases of the junction unmatched. This CDR3 comprises 15 residues. CDR3 DNA: TGTGCCAGTAGTCCCCTGGGACTACGTACGGGGGAGCAGTACTTC. Its translation is CASSPLGLRTGEQYF.

The chain carries TRBV6-5 and TRBJ1-1; D gene uncertain. Germline V gives CDR1 MNHEY, CDR2 SVGAGI. V was cut by 2 bases and J by 1 base, with 11 bases left in between. The CDR3 has 15 residues. CDR3 sequence reads: CASSYVGSPNTEAFF. CDR3 DNA: TGTGCCAGCAGTTACGTGGGGAGCCCGAACACTGAAGCTTTCTTT.

About this clone: Other nucleotide sequences from this sample produce the same CDR3. The V gene is TRBV5-8, the J gene TRBJ1-1, with D possibly matching TRBD1 (5 bases). Germline V gene sequence: CDR1 SGHTS, CDR2 YDEGEE. The V and J ends lost 3 bases and 1 base respectively, with 10 bases between them. The CDR3 length is 14 residues. The CDR3 bases are TGTGCCAGCAGCTCCCGACAGAGGAACACTGAAGCTTTCTTT. It yields the protein CASSSRQRNTEAFF. The variable domain in full, completed from reference TRBV5-8 and TRBJ1-1, reads EAGVTQSPTHLIKTRGQQATLRCSPISGHTSVYWYQQALGLGLQFLLWYDEGEERNRGNFPPRFSGRQFPNYSSELNVNALELEDSALYLCASSSRQRNTEAFFGQGTRLTVV.

The V and J genes are TRBV24-1 and TRBJ2-2; D remains unclear. Germline V gene sequence: CDR1 KGHDR, CDR2 SFDVKD. V was cut by 1 base and J by 2 bases, with 7 bases left in between. The CDR3 totals 15 residues. Here the CDR3 DNA reads TGTGCCACCAGTGATTTTAGACAAAACACCGGGGAGCTGTTTTTT. Amino acid sequence: CATSDFRQNTGELFF.

The J gene is TRBJ1-2, the V gene TRBV11-2; possibly TRBD1 for D (5 bases). Trimming left V 0 bases short and J 4 bases short, with 9 bases between. CDR3 size: 14 residues. Germline-derived CDR1 and CDR2 are SGHAT and FQNNGV. The chain's CDR3 is CASSLDQGLYGYTF. CDR3 coding DNA: TGTGCCAGCAGCTTAGATCAGGGACTCTATGGCTACACCTTC.

The chain uses TRBV9 and TRBJ2-5; 10 bases agree with TRBD2. The CDR3 totals 16 residues. Germline-derived CDR1 and CDR2 are SGDLS and YYNGEE. The trim removed 2 bases at V and 1 base at J, leaving 5 bases unmatched. The DNA for the CDR3 is TGTGCCAGCAGCGTTGGGGCTAGCGGGGGCCAAGAGACCCAGTACTTC. It translates to CASSVGASGGQETQYF. Full variable domain (outside the CDR3, taken from reference TRBV9 and TRBJ2-5): DSGVTQTPKHLITATGQRVTLRCSPRSGDLSVYWYQQSLDQGLQFLIQYYNGEERAKGNILERFSAQQFPDLHSELNLSSLELGDSALYFCASSVGASGGQETQYFGPGTRLLVL.

The chain is built from TRBV29-1 and TRBJ1-5; no firm D call. The CDR3 covers 13 residues. The V end lost 0 bases, the J end lost 5 bases, and 8 bases lay between the germline ends. Germline lookup yields CDR1 SQVTM and CDR2 ANQGSEA. The CDR3 DNA is TGCAGCGTTGAAGAGGCAGCGGATCAGCCCCAGCATTTT. Its translation: CSVEEAADQPQHF.

This chain uses TRBV18 with TRBJ2-7; D might be TRBD1 (5 bases). The CDR3 sequence is 15 residues long. CDR1 and CDR2 (germline): KGHSH, LQKENI. V lost 3 bases, J lost 7 bases, and 19 bases lay in between. The CDR3 sequence: CASSPQTGAPGEQYF. CDR3 bases: TGTGCCAGCTCACCCCAAACAGGAGCCCCCGGGGAGCAGTACTTC.

This clone was counted only a few times. V is TRBV28 and J is TRBJ2-1, with D hard to call. Germline V gene sequence: CDR1 MDHEN, CDR2 SYDVKM. This CDR3 comprises 11 residues. The germline V and J ends were trimmed by 7 bases and 5 bases, with 6 bases remaining between them. The CDR3 loop reads CASISNNEQFF. The CDR3 bases are TGTGCCAGCATAAGCAACAATGAGCAGTTCTTC.

The rearrangement joins TRBV3-1 (or the pseudogene TRBV3-2) to TRBJ1-3; the D is unclear. The CDR3 runs to 15 residues. Looked up from germline, CDR1 is LGHDT and CDR2 is YNNKEL (reference sequence). V dropped 2 bases and J dropped 0 bases, with 8 bases sitting between them. CDR3 amino acids: CASSQQLYSGNTIYF. CDR3 in DNA: TGTGCCAGCAGCCAACAACTCTACTCTGGAAACACCATATATTTT.

This chain uses TRBV19 with TRBJ1-1; D is ambiguous. Trimming pared 6 bases from V and 2 bases from J, leaving 13 bases between. Germline CDR1 LNHDA, CDR2 SQIVND (reference sequence). The CDR3 spans 14 residues. The CDR3 sequence: CASREGRKNTEAFF. As DNA, the CDR3 is TGTGCCAGTAGGGAAGGCAGGAAAAACACTGAAGCTTTCTTT.

This clone was counted only a few times. CDR3 DNA sequence: TGTGCCATCAGCGGAGCGGACCAGGCCTATGGCTACACCTTC. Translation gives CAISGADQAYGYTF. The genes are TRBV10-3 and TRBJ1-2; D remains ambiguous. From germline, CDR1 is ENHRY and CDR2 SYGVKD. Trimming took 6 bases from V and 4 from J, leaving 15 bases between them. The CDR3 contains 14 residues.

This chain's CDR3 is CAWSVVRVGYTF. Written as DNA, the CDR3 is TGTGCCTGGAGTGTGGTCAGGGTTGGCTACACCTTC. The chain links TRBV30 to TRBJ1-2; tentative D call: TRBD1 (5 bases). The CDR3 length is 12 residues. Germline CDR1 reads GTSNPN; CDR2 reads SVGIG (reference sequence). V was clipped by 0 bases and J by 7 bases, with 9 bases between them.

The chain joins TRBV7-8 to TRBJ1-2, with D hard to call. Germline-derived CDR1 and CDR2 are SGHVS and FQNEAQ. V lost 2 bases and J lost 8, with 12 bases in between. The CDR3 length is 13 residues. This chain's CDR3 is CASSLHLAEGYTF. The CDR3, as DNA: TGTGCCAGCAGCTTACATCTAGCCGAAGGCTACACCTTC.

This chain uses TRBV4-1 with TRBJ2-5; D is unclear. CDR1 is MGHRA, CDR2 YSYEKL, per germline. V shed 0 bases and J shed 2 bases, with 7 bases lying between them. CDR3 length equals 14 residues. CDR3 DNA sequence: TGCGCCAGCAGCCAAGATCGGTTACAAGAGACCCAGTACTTC. Amino acid sequence: CASSQDRLQETQYF.

The chain is built from TRBV5-1 and TRBJ2-3, with D possibly being TRBD1 (6 bases). V gave up 0 bases and J gave up 1 base, with 12 bases separating them. This CDR3 region has 16 residues. The V gene's germline CDR1 is SGHRS and CDR2 YFSETQ. CDR3: CASSLGQGYGTDTQYF. CDR3 nucleotides: TGCGCCAGCAGCTTGGGCCAGGGGTATGGCACAGATACGCAGTATTTT.

This clone was counted a single time. The rearrangement joins TRBV5-1 to TRBJ1-6; D gene ambiguous. This CDR3 is built from 15 residues. V was pared by 0 bases and J by 7 bases, with 11 bases between. Germline values: CDR1 SGHRS, CDR2 YFSETQ. This CDR3 reads CASSLESGRNSPLHF. In nucleotides, the CDR3 is TGCGCCAGCAGCTTGGAAAGTGGGCGCAATTCACCCCTCCACTTT.